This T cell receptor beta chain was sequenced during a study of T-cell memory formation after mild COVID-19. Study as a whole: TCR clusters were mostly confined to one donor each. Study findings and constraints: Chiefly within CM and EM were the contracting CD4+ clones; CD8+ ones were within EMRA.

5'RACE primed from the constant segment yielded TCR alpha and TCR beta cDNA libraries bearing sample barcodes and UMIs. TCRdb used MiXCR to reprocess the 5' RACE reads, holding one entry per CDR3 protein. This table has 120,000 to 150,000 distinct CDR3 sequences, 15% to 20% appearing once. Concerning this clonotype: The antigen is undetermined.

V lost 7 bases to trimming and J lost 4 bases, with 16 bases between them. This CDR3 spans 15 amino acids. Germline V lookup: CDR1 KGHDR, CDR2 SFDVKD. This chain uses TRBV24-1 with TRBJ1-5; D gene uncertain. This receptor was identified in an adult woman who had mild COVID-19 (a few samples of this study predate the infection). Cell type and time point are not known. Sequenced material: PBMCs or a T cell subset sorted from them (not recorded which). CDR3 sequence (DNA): TGTGCCACCAGCGAACCGGGAGCCGATAATCAGCCCCAGCATTTT. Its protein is CATSEPGADNQPQHF.